This T cell receptor beta chain emerged from a study of cytomegalovirus exposure and HLA in healthy donors (dated by TCRdb to about 2017). For context, the study as a whole: An earlier analysis of approximately 550 of the donors reported about 290 Gb of sequence data and more than 90 million unique TCR beta sequences from 190 million or so T cells. The study profiled the T cell repertoires of 666 subjects by immunosequencing and related them to cytomegalovirus serostatus. An earlier analysis of several hundred of the donors used high-throughput TCR beta sequencing to judge whether each TCR beta V gene segment behaved as functional or pseudogenic. About 5 DR-DQ haplotypes were handled as single units for association and clustering, since linkage in the cohort was strong. All discovery cohort repertoires had been generated using a single sequencing platform. An early release that covered about 600 HLA-typed donors contained approximately 300 gigabases of sequencing data and roughly 84 million unique TCR sequences. Both class I and class II loci were covered by HLA typing, at four-digit resolution. Donor age, sex, ethnicity and CMV serostatus were compiled together with the repertoire data. The study was designed to test whether signatures of past pathogen exposure could be identified by cataloging public T cell receptors. Besides the first cohort of around 670 subjects, a separate validation cohort made up of 120 different subjects was used. Among several hundred genotyped donors of the cohort, an average of around 250,000 unique TCR beta nucleotide sequences was sequenced per donor, of which 15% to 20% were non-productive. Of the 300 to 450 genotyped donors, approximately 80% fell in the genetic ancestry cluster associated with self-reported Caucasian donors. To study patterns of TCR occurrence, a later analysis re-analyzed previously published TCR beta repertoires from 666 donors and added high-resolution HLA genotyping. To predict cytomegalovirus infection status, the study brought together high-throughput TCR immunosequencing, statistical association of individual TCRs with disease status, and machine learning. Rather than using new phenotypic data, the later analysis identified candidate immune exposures from TCR beta sequences and from how often those sequences occurred across donors. In a later genetic analysis, genome-wide SNP genotypes for about three fifths of the roughly 670 donors were used, and that subset was treated as a discovery cohort. The number of donors typed differed by locus, with about 629-630 for A, B, C, DRB1 and DQB1, 522 for DQA1, 600 to 610 for DPA1, and about 450 for DPB1.

The germline V end is reduced by 8 bases and the J end by 3 bases; junction bases left unmatched: 5. CDR1 and CDR2 are read off the germline V gene as MNHNS and SASEGT. Including cysteine and phenylalanine, the CDR3 has 13 amino acids. Just the 39-base CDR3 DNA is kept, in frame starting at base 1. For this clone: There is no known antigen for this receptor. Base quality data are lacking; no much larger clone is found one base away.

Here is what the overall study found, with its caveats: The presence/absence analyses assumed that sequencing depth was roughly uniform across donors, and that assumption may not be true. A later genetic analysis reported fewer N-insertions in productive TCRs among donors in an Asian-associated ancestry cluster than the approximately 670-donor mean. A further reported finding was that TCR beta sequences accurately predicted the HLA-A and HLA-B alleles for most subjects in the first cohort. The 87-base-pair reads could not distinguish some IMGT-functional V segments, including TRBV6-2 and TRBV6-3, so those segments were excluded. V-gene and J-gene trimming of TCR beta chains was associated with a missense DCLRE1C variant in a later genetic analysis, and the association was replicated in an independent cohort. Because counts were too low, about 17 rarely observed V segments, including chromosome 9 orphons, were excluded from the earlier analysis of about 500 of the donors. A later analysis found that TCR association rates varied across HLA loci, with DRB1 alleles showing the most associated TCRs and HLA-C alleles the fewest. Most TCR sequences were observed very rarely across donors, whereas some public TCRs were present in many individuals. In both the original and validation cohorts, the classifier was reported to diagnose cytomegalovirus status with high specificity and sensitivity. In a later analysis, HLA-associated TCR beta chains showed more clonal expansion and lower generation probabilities than non-associated chains that were equally common. A cluster of highly shared sequence variants was judged likely to be a technical artifact of the sequencing pipeline. Correlated functional status among segregating V segments might reflect linkage disequilibrium, but an unknown experimental factor could not be ruled out. In the study, roughly 160 TCR beta chains were listed as associated with cytomegalovirus. It was suggested by the authors that the approach could potentially be generalized to other disease states and immunological phenotypes. A few of the identified cytomegalovirus-associated TCR beta chains were confirmed in vitro to be specific for cytomegalovirus antigens. In an earlier analysis of 500 to 650 of the donors, most TCR beta V segments appeared in productive rearrangements about 90% or about 30% of the time, broadly matching IMGT annotations. A later analysis reported that several top co-occurrence clusters appeared linked to parvovirus B19, influenza, CMV and Epstein-Barr virus. Only TCR beta chains were sequenced in this cohort, and the absence of alpha or paired-chain data limited detectable features. HLA typing was unavailable for some donors at each locus, so association tests used only the typed subset. When HLA alleles, especially DR and DQ, strongly co-occurred, TCR associations were difficult to assign to individual alleles. Most CMV-associated TCR beta chains appeared to be HLA-restricted in a later analysis, and the HLA associations seemed to be driven largely by CMV exposure. In a later analysis, more than 15,000 TCR beta sequences were associated with specific HLA alleles at a false discovery rate of 0.05. Immune exposure information for the cohort was limited to CMV serostatus.

Library construction relied on the immunoSEQ multiplex PCR assay. For the multiplex PCR, a mixture combining 60 forward primers for TCR Vbeta segments and 13 reverse primers for TCR Jbeta segments was used. Amplification of the CDR3 region of rearranged TCR beta genes was performed with a multiplex PCR assay on genomic DNA. The Illumina HiSeq System was used to sequence the amplified TCR beta libraries as 87-base-pair reads. The study's own analysis went as follows. A later analysis counted some 80 million unique TCR beta chains across the 690 or so repertoires, and around 12 million of these chains were shared by at least two donors. Raw reads were error-corrected and collapsed into unique sequences with a nearest-neighbor algorithm that merged closely related sequences to remove PCR and sequencing errors. CDR3 sequences were aligned to IMGT reference sequences to assign V, D and J gene segments. For a sequence to be retained, a match of at least six nucleotides was required to both a V gene segment and a J gene segment. A rearrangement counted as productive if the CDR3 had no stop codons and remained in frame with V and J, and every other rearrangement counted as non-productive. CDR3 was defined by IMGT convention, running from the second conserved V-encoded cysteine to the conserved J-encoded phenylalanine. The earlier analysis of some 540 of the donors excluded any sequence lacking an unambiguous match to a single V gene segment. In an earlier analysis of approximately 610 of the donors, V segments were called functional above 56.7% productive rearrangements and were called segregating when the between-donor standard deviation exceeded 5%. A statistical classification framework was built for diagnosing cytomegalovirus status from the catalog of TCR beta chain sequences. A later analysis assigned V and J genes by comparing TCR nucleotide sequences with IMGT/GENE-DB human TR gene sequences. The TCRdist pipeline was used in a later analysis to assign CDR3 sequences and most-parsimonious VDJ recombination scenarios. In a later analysis, every TCR beta chain was defined by the combination of its CDR3 amino acid sequence and its V-gene family, and reads without a unique V-gene family were dropped. As a way to deal with suspected cross-contamination and a sequencing artifact, a later analysis dropped more than 500 nucleotide sequences that were highly shared and had low generation probability. For each public chain, a later analysis derived a clonal expansion index from normalized ranks of inferred template counts within each repertoire. Generation probabilities in a later analysis came from a VDJ recombination model fitted to out-of-frame rearrangements, and those results were checked against IGoR. In a later analysis, hypergeometric tests were used to score TCR-TCR, TCR-HLA and TCR-CMV co-occurrence, with a repertoire-size bias correction applied to TCR pairs. In a later analysis, false discovery rates were estimated by permuting HLA or CMV assignments 20 times. In a later analysis, co-occurring TCRs were grouped with DBSCAN, and TCRdist sequence similarity was added when clustering was performed within HLA-allele-positive subsets. Co-occurrence clustering excluded repertoires with fewer than 30,000 or more than 120,000 public chains, plus five with anomalous nucleotide sharing. TCRdb retrieved this table from immuneACCESS and kept in-frame rearrangements only. Not all clones are present; in checked studies, unresolved V genes account for under half, and no reason is known for the remainder. V and J calls and clone size come straight from that table; D and trimming were deduced from the DNA. This sample is represented by 150,000 to 200,000 clones; over 60% of them were singletons. Together, the top ten hold 0.85% to 1.4% of the sample.

The cohort comprised 550 to 700 healthy bone marrow donors. Cohort members were all nominally healthy when sampled, although unrecorded immune exposures were likely present. The donor tested CMV seronegative and was one of the 352 seronegative cohort members. Every donor gave a peripheral blood sample, and the peripheral blood mononuclear cells from that sample were used for TCR beta sequencing. The Qiagen DNeasy Blood Extraction Kit was used to extract genomic DNA from the blood cell samples. The sample taken for sequencing was PBMCs. The receptor comes from a woman in her 40s in good health and CMV-seronegative. The rearranged chain carries TRBV6-1 and TRBJ2-3; 7 central bases correspond to TRBD2. The CDR3 has the sequence CASGAGETDTQYF. The sequence in DNA is TGTGCCAGCGGGGCGGGAGAGACAGATACGCAGTATTTT.